This TCR beta chain was identified during a study of blood T cells in healthy people across ages (dated by TCRdb to between 2014 and 2016). Notes on the research overall: In model experiments, template switching captured roughly one uniquely barcoded TCR beta cDNA molecule for every two T cells. The donors were divided into four age groups: young (average around 16 years), middle-aged (about 41), aged (roughly 66) and long-lived (roughly 88). The study analyzed two additional independent replicas of 1 million unique cDNA reads from the same blood draw for two donors, one aged 18 to 30 and one aged 80 or older. Donors of different ages were randomly distributed across sequencing lanes to avoid experimental bias. Using deep sequencing normalized with unique cDNA molecular identifiers, the study measured how TCR beta repertoire diversity changes with age. Results and caveats for the whole study, not just this receptor: Estimates of total diversity based on one million sequenced T cells were considered lower bounds and underestimates. Compared with the aged group, the long-lived group had more naive CD4+ T cells, fewer expanded clones and increased TCR diversity, suggesting age selection. Donor CMV infection status was unknown, potentially confounding age-related changes in expanded clonotypes. A strong correlation was found between observed TCR beta diversity and the percentage of naive T cells measured by flow cytometry. Conclusive comparison of naive and antigen-experienced compartments was prevented by the profiling of bulk unsorted PBMCs. Observed TCR beta diversity per million T cells fell roughly linearly with age, and a significant reduction was already apparent by age around 40.

The CDR3, cysteine through phenylalanine, is 17 amino acids long. Just CDR3 DNA is preserved here, 51 bases in frame from base 1. CDR1 and CDR2 are read off the germline V gene (reference sequence) as SEHNR and FQNEAQ. V is shortened by 7 bases, J by 7 bases, and the region joining them spans 23 bases. The library was generated by 5' RACE. TCRdb lists the instrument as Illumina HiSeq 2500. A second PCR of about 7 to 12 cycles was run with a J-beta primer mix and a sample-barcoded 5' primer. A template-switch 5' adaptor carrying 12 random nucleotides introduced a unique molecular identifier onto each TCR beta cDNA molecule. At least 2.5 million CDR3-containing paired-end reads were obtained from each sample. First-strand cDNA was synthesized from all RNA with the Mint cDNA synthesis kit, primed by a TRBC-specific oligonucleotide. After uracil-DNA glycosylase treatment, a first 18-cycle PCR used universal primers M1SS and BC2_uni_R on all cDNA. Concerning the study's data processing: Each sample was normalized by randomly selecting 1 million high-quality reads, each carrying a distinct molecular identifier. Instead of being binned into consensus sequences, reads that shared molecular identifiers were thrown out. MiTCR, with a Q25 quality threshold and the strictest error-elimination algorithm, was used for CDR3 identification, clonotype clustering and error correction. A nonparametric unseen species model with Euler transformation was used to estimate lower-bound total TCR beta diversity. TCRdb itself trimmed the public reads at Q25 with fastp, ran MiXCR and retained productive beta chains. Rows merge per CDR3 protein into single entries with the most common DNA and genes. The authors' filters were not applied to this entry. The sample table lists hundreds of thousands of distinct CDR3 sequences, under 70% of them with a count of one. The ten largest account for 35% to 40% of the sample.

The donors were some 39 Caucasian individuals from Russia, aged roughly 6 to 90 years, who were systemically healthy. Each donor gave about 9.7 milliliters of peripheral blood, drawn into EDTA-treated Vacutainer tubes. Ficoll-Paque density-gradient centrifugation was used to isolate PBMCs, with at least 7 million obtained per sample. Trizol reagent was used to extract total RNA from the PBMCs, yielding at least 6 micrograms per sample. Naive CD45RAhigh/CD27high T cell percentages were measured by flow cytometry on a PBMC aliquot from every donor. For this clonotype: The target of this receptor is not known. There are no base qualities to consult, and no much larger clone falls within one base.

This receptor was taken from a man in his sixties in good health. Sequenced: blood. Rearrangement joined TRBV7-9 to TRBJ1-6, with a weak D call of TRBD1 (6 bases match). CDR3 protein: CASTPRGGDLTNSPLHF. DNA sequence: TGTGCCAGCACCCCCAGGGGAGGGGATCTAACCAATTCACCCCTCCACTTT.